The 26 T cell receptor beta chains in this list originate from one sample, sequenced in a study of spatial heterogeneity in lung cancer. Their specific antigens are unknown. TCRdb re-called the 5' RACE reads through MiXCR, storing one row per CDR3 protein. In the table there are thousands of distinct CDR3 sequences, 36% of which are singletons. Described time point: sample taken at primary tumor resection. The study's findings and limits: Expanded intratumoral alpha and beta TCR counts tracked tumor mutation counts.

The source was lung tumor tissue, collected at surgery. These receptor sequences come from a male donor with early-stage non-small cell lung cancer.

This clonotype is medium-sized by share. A read error may account for a junction end that differs from germline. This beta chain slipped into a library made for alpha chains as a stray read, so its size is not meaningful. The genes are TRBV30 and TRBJ2-5; D gene uncertain. Germline CDR1 reads GTSNPN; CDR2 reads SVGIG (reference sequence). This CDR3 spans 12 amino acids. The CDR3 here is CAWSRIQVTQYF. CDR3 DNA: TGTGCCTGGAGTCGAATCCAAGTGACCCAGTACTTC.

Turning to this clonotype: Since the library was made to target alpha chains, this beta chain is a stray read and its abundance is not meaningful. V is TRBV7-9 and J is TRBJ2-5, with TRBD2 as a possible D gene (6 bases). Trimming cost V 4 bases and J 1 base, with 10 bases left between them. Germline V lookup: CDR1 SEHNR, CDR2 FQNEAQ (reference sequence). This CDR3 contains 14 residues. The CDR3 coding sequence is TGTGCCAGCAGCTCCATAGCGGTCCAAGAGACCCAGTACTTC. Translating gives CASSSIAVQETQYF.

This clonotype is labeled medium-sized. Little can be read into the size of this beta chain, an off-target read in a library designed for alpha chains. CDR3 in amino acids: CSARKLAGGTETQYF. The CDR3 bases are TGCAGTGCTAGAAAACTAGCGGGGGGAACGGAGACCCAGTACTTC. J is TRBJ2-5 and V is TRBV20-1; 12 bases map to TRBD2. The CDR3 spans 15 residues. Germline V gene lookup returns CDR1 DFQATT and CDR2 SNEGSKA (reference sequence). Trimming removed 2 bases from V and 5 bases from J; junction bases left unmatched: 6.

Remarks on this clonotype: Because this beta chain is a stray read in a library intended to capture alpha chains, its abundance should not be given much weight. The chain recombines TRBV6-2 or TRBV6-3 with TRBJ1-4; 7 nucleotides agree with TRBD1. The CDR3 spans 14 residues. V shed 6 bases, J shed 5 bases, and the junction held 6 bases outside the gene matches. Per germline, CDR1 MNHEY and CDR2 SVGEGT. CDR3 amino acids: CASRPDRENEKLFF. The CDR3 DNA reads TGTGCCAGCAGACCCGACAGGGAGAATGAAAAACTGTTTTTT.

This clonotype was detected only a few times. The library was designed around alpha chains, so this beta chain is a stray read whose abundance carries little weight. The gene calls are TRBV10-3 and TRBJ1-2; possible D gene TRBD1, 6 bases. Per germline, CDR1 ENHRY and CDR2 SYGVKD. The V end was cut by 6 bases, the J end by 4 bases, with 12 bases between. This CDR3 comprises 13 residues. The CDR3 nucleotides read TGTGCCATCAGCACCGGGACATTCTATGGCTACACCTTC. This sequence encodes CAISTGTFYGYTF.

With respect to this clonotype: This beta chain is a stray sequence in a library constructed for alpha chains; its clone size is not meaningful. The chain has TRBV6-2 or TRBV6-3 and TRBJ2-1, with a possible D match to TRBD2 (5 bases). This CDR3 has 13 residues. Germline CDR1 is MNHEY and CDR2 is SVGEGT. V lost 2 bases, J lost 5 bases, and 7 bases lay in between. The CDR3 nucleotides read TGTGCCAGCAGTTACGGGGAGAACAATGAGCAGTTCTTC. Protein: CASSYGENNEQFF.

This clonotype was recorded only once. This beta chain appears as a stray read in a library generated for alpha chains; its size is not informative. The V and J genes are TRBV10-3 and TRBJ2-5, with 15 positions matching TRBD2. The length of the CDR3 is 16 residues. V dropped 6 bases and J dropped 5; count of bases not matched to a gene: 7. Germline lookup yields CDR1 ENHRY and CDR2 SYGVKD. Here the CDR3 reads CAISGLAGGPVETQYF. DNA for the CDR3: TGTGCCATCAGCGGACTAGCGGGAGGGCCGGTGGAGACCCAGTACTTC.

Turning to this clonotype: This beta chain appears as a stray read in a library generated for alpha chains; its size is not informative. The chain carries TRBV12-3 or TRBV12-4 and TRBJ2-7; the match to TRBD2 covers 10 bases. V gave up 6 bases and J gave up 4 bases; unmatched junction bases: 6. The length of the CDR3 is 14 residues. The CDR3 nucleotides read TGTGCCAGCAGGTCTAGCGGGAGCGGATACGAGCAGTACTTC. It codes for CASRSSGSGYEQYF.

Worth noting for this clonotype: Little can be read into the size of this beta chain, an off-target read in a library designed for alpha chains. This rearrangement joins TRBV7-9 to TRBJ2-3; unclear D gene. The CDR3 loop spans 16 amino acids. Germline values: CDR1 SEHNR, CDR2 FQNEAQ (reference sequence). The ends were cut back, 5 bases at V and 2 bases at J, with 17 bases in the middle. The CDR3 reads CASSIRPELPTDTQYF. The CDR3 nucleotides read TGTGCCAGCAGCATTAGACCGGAACTCCCCACAGATACGCAGTATTTT. Using reference TRBV7-9 and TRBJ2-3 for the parts outside the CDR3, the full variable domain is DTGVSQNPRHKITKRGQNVTFRCDPISEHNRLYWYRQTLGQGPEFLTYFQNEAQLEKSRLLSDRFSAERPKGSFSTLEIQRTEQGDSAMYLCASSIRPELPTDTQYFGPGTRLTVL.

Relative to its sample, this clonotype is medium-sized. Being off target in a library aimed at alpha chains, this beta chain has a size of little meaning. The chain recombines TRBV10-2 with TRBJ2-7; D may match TRBD1 or TRBD2 (5 bases each). There are 15 residues in the CDR3. Germline V CDR1 and CDR2: WSHSY, SAAADI. V lost 7 bases and J lost 5, with 21 bases in between. The CDR3 spells CASTPRPRELNEQYF. As DNA, the CDR3 is TGCGCCAGCACCCCTCGCCCCAGGGAGTTGAACGAGCAGTACTTC.

With regard to this clonotype: This beta chain was picked up by a library intended for alpha chains and is off target, so its count carries little meaning. The gene calls are TRBV28 and TRBJ2-5; D is tentatively TRBD1 or TRBD2 (5 bases each). Germline CDR1 reads MDHEN; CDR2 reads SYDVKM. Between the trimmed V and J ends, which lost 1 base and 3 bases, there was a span of 15 bases. CDR3 length equals 16 residues. CDR3 residues: CASSLFGQGAEETQYF. CDR3 coding DNA: TGTGCCAGCAGTTTATTTGGTCAGGGAGCGGAAGAGACCCAGTACTTC.

In regard to this clonotype: For a library built for alpha chains, this beta chain is a stray read; little rests on its size. This rearrangement joins TRBV29-1 to TRBJ2-5, with a tentative D call TRBD2 (5 bases). Germline V gene data show CDR1 as SQVTM and CDR2 as ANQGSEA. V lost 6 bases and J 2 bases, leaving 19 bases between the germline ends. CDR3 length equals 15 residues. The CDR3 region is CSVERELDFQETQYF. Here the CDR3 DNA reads TGCAGCGTCGAACGAGAACTAGATTTTCAAGAGACCCAGTACTTC.

This clonotype is medium-sized by share. With the library built for alpha chains, this beta chain is off target and its frequency is not meaningful. The rearrangement links TRBV7-9 to TRBJ2-7; a possible D gene is TRBD1 (6 bases). The CDR3 is 16 residues long. Trimming removed 0 bases from V and 1 base from J, with 13 bases in between. Germline CDR1 and CDR2: SEHNR and FQNEAQ (reference sequence). The CDR3 is CASSLAQVQGSYEQYF. As DNA, the CDR3 is TGTGCCAGCAGCTTAGCCCAGGTACAGGGTTCCTACGAGCAGTACTTC.

With regard to this clonotype: Because this beta chain is a stray read in a library intended to capture alpha chains, its abundance should not be given much weight. This chain links TRBV27 with TRBJ2-7, with D uncertain. Germline CDR1 reads MNHEY; CDR2 reads SMNVEV (reference sequence). Trimming removed 6 bases at V and 2 bases at J, with 17 bases between. The CDR3 runs to 15 residues. CDR3 sequence reads: CASSREAPVTYEQYF. The CDR3 DNA follows: TGTGCCAGCAGCCGCGAGGCCCCGGTTACCTACGAGCAGTACTTC.

In its sample, this clonotype is medium-sized (0.01 to 0.1%). This beta chain is an off-target read within a library intended for alpha chains, so its frequency means little. V and J are TRBV28 and TRBJ1-2, with D possibly matching TRBD1 (5 bases). The CDR3 length is 14 residues. Trimming removed 4 bases from V and 3 bases from J, with 12 bases in between. Germline assignment: CDR1 MDHEN and CDR2 SYDVKM. The CDR3 loop reads CASSSPGGDYGYTF. The CDR3 nucleotides read TGTGCCAGCAGTTCGCCGGGGGGGGACTATGGCTACACCTTC.

As regards this clonotype: In a library made to pick up alpha chains, this beta chain is a stray read with a size that means little. The chain joins TRBV7-2 to TRBJ1-4; D possibly corresponds to TRBD1 (6 bases). Trimming shortened V by 0 bases and J by 8 bases, and 13 bases separated the two germline ends. Germline loops: CDR1 SGHTA, CDR2 FQGNSA. This CDR3 is 15 amino acids long. The CDR3 region is CASSLAQGPLEKLFF. CDR3 in DNA: TGTGCCAGCAGCTTAGCTCAGGGGCCCTTAGAAAAACTGTTTTTT.

The table lists this clonotype with a few counts. This beta chain lies outside the target of a library built for alpha chains; its clone size means little. The gene calls are TRBV10-3 and TRBJ2-7, with a possible D match to TRBD2 (5 bases). The V end was cut by 3 bases, the J end by 3 bases, with 12 bases between. In germline, CDR1 is ENHRY, CDR2 SYGVKD. The CDR3 consists of 14 residues. The CDR3 sequence is CAISDGKKYYEQYF. CDR3 nucleotide sequence: TGTGCCATCAGTGACGGGAAGAAATACTACGAGCAGTACTTC.

Turning to this clonotype: This beta chain turned up in a library designed for alpha chains; as an off-target read, its abundance says little. V gene TRBV7-9 combines with J gene TRBJ1-2, with 12 bases matching TRBD1. The germline gives CDR1 SEHNR, CDR2 FQNEAQ (reference sequence). After removal of 5 bases from V and 11 bases from J, the junction contained 12 bases not matched to a gene. There are 15 residues in the CDR3. The DNA of the CDR3 is TGTGCCAGCAGCCCCCGGGACAGGGGGCTGAGGGGGTACACCTTC. It yields the protein CASSPRDRGLRGYTF.

In its sample, this clonotype is large (0.1 to 1%). Since the library was made to target alpha chains, this beta chain is a stray read and its abundance is not meaningful. J is TRBJ1-1 and V is TRBV5-1; 7 positions agree with TRBD1. Germline V gives CDR1 SGHRS, CDR2 YFSETQ. V lost 4 bases to trimming and J lost 3 bases; unmatched junction nucleotides: 9. The CDR3 covers 15 residues. CDR3: CASSRGTALDTEAFF. The CDR3 DNA follows: TGCGCCAGCAGCAGGGGGACAGCGTTGGACACTGAAGCTTTCTTT.

Notes on this clonotype: Being off target in a library aimed at alpha chains, this beta chain has a size of little meaning. This chain connects TRBV20-1 to TRBJ1-3; D is ambiguous. The CDR3 contains 14 residues. Trimming pared 0 bases from V and 2 bases from J, leaving 8 bases between. Germline V gives CDR1 DFQATT, CDR2 SNEGSKA (reference sequence). The CDR3 spells CSARDLVAGNTIYF. The CDR3 nucleotides read TGCAGTGCTAGAGATCTCGTGGCTGGAAACACCATATATTTT.

In its sample, this clonotype was seen a few times. For a library built for alpha chains, this beta chain is a stray read; little rests on its size. The chain uses TRBV5-4 and TRBJ2-7; 8 bases agree with TRBD2. The CDR3 loop spans 16 amino acids. Germline V lookup: CDR1 SGHNT, CDR2 YYREEE (reference sequence). With V trimmed by 0 bases and J by 0 bases, 5 bases remained unmatched. In DNA form, the CDR3 reads TGTGCCAGCAGCTTGGGACCGGGAGGGCACTCCTACGAGCAGTACTTC. Encoded protein: CASSLGPGGHSYEQYF. The whole variable domain, filled in from reference TRBV5-4 and TRBJ2-7, reads ETGVTQSPTHLIKTRGQQVTLRCSSQSGHNTVSWYQQALGQGPQFIFQYYREEENGRGNFPPRFSGLQFPNYSSELNVNALELDDSALYLCASSLGPGGHSYEQYFGPGTRLTVT.

A word on this clonotype: This beta chain lies outside the target of a library built for alpha chains; its clone size means little. This rearrangement joins TRBV20-1 to TRBJ2-7; 13 bases match TRBD2. The CDR3 consists of 16 residues. Germline CDR1 reads DFQATT; CDR2 reads SNEGSKA (reference sequence). Unmatched junction bases numbered 13, after V lost 6 bases and J lost 5 bases. The CDR3 DNA follows: TGCAGTGCCAGACAATCCAGAGGACTAGCGGGGGACGAGCAGTACTTC. Residues: CSARQSRGLAGDEQYF.

On this clonotype itself: The library was designed around alpha chains, so this beta chain is a stray read whose abundance carries little weight. This chain uses TRBV20-1 with TRBJ1-5; the D is unclear. The CDR3 spans 16 residues. Trimming removed 0 bases at V and 0 bases at J, with 12 bases between. Germline CDR1 DFQATT, CDR2 SNEGSKA (reference sequence). The CDR3 DNA is TGCAGTGCTAGAGATGGCCAGCCCTATAGCAATCAGCCCCAGCATTTT. Its translation: CSARDGQPYSNQPQHF.

This clonotype is medium-sized. Found in a library prepared for alpha chains, this beta chain is an off-target read, and its abundance has little meaning. V and J are TRBV20-1 and TRBJ2-1; tentative D call: TRBD2 (6 bases). The germline V and J ends were trimmed by 1 base and 6 bases, with 10 bases remaining between them. The CDR3 contains 13 residues. Germline V lookup: CDR1 DFQATT, CDR2 SNEGSKA (reference sequence). CDR3 in amino acids: CSARGGTLNEQFF. CDR3 bases: TGCAGTGCTAGAGGGGGGACTCTCAATGAGCAGTTCTTC.

This clonotype came up many times. This beta chain is an off-target read within a library intended for alpha chains, so its frequency means little. The genes are TRBV20-1 and TRBJ2-7; D perhaps matches TRBD2 (6 bases). V was pared by 1 base and J by 0 bases, with 10 bases between. This CDR3 is 14 amino acids long. Germline V lookup: CDR1 DFQATT, CDR2 SNEGSKA (reference sequence). CDR3: CSARVGGPSYEQYF. CDR3 DNA: TGCAGTGCTAGAGTCGGGGGACCCTCCTACGAGCAGTACTTC.

There are a few counts of this clonotype. This beta chain lies outside the target of a library built for alpha chains; its clone size means little. CDR3 in amino acids: CASSFQTGSIAGELFF. The DNA for the CDR3 is TGTGCCAGCAGTTTCCAGACAGGGTCTATCGCCGGGGAGCTGTTTTTT. The V and J genes are TRBV6-5 and TRBJ2-2, with TRBD1 identical over 7 bases. CDR1 MNHEY and CDR2 SVGAGI come from the germline V gene. This CDR3 spans 16 amino acids. The V and J ends lost 4 bases and 6 bases, in that order; junction bases with no gene match: 11.